This entry features one T cell receptor beta chain sequence. Its specificity is unknown. The sample comes from a study of cytomegalovirus exposure and HLA in healthy donors. Broader study findings: The study designated 150 to 200 TCR beta chains cytomegalovirus-associated.

Primers included in the PCR were 60 Vbeta and 13 Jbeta primers. Measured with immunoSEQ multiplex PCR; TCRdb has only the in-frame clones, and not every one. The repertoire includes over 110,000 clones, roughly 77% of them detected once, and approximately 2.8% sits in the top ten. Trimming removed 4 bases at V and 5 bases at J, with 17 bases between. This CDR3 has 14 amino acids. Germline CDR1 and CDR2: GTSNPN and SVGIG (reference sequence). Material for sequencing was PBMCs. This chain joins TRBV30 and TRBJ1-2, with D possibly TRBD1 on 6 matching bases. The clonotype comes from a female donor in good health and CMV-seronegative. CDR3 sequence reads: CAWNGGAQRYGYTF. The CDR3, as DNA: TGTGCCTGGAATGGGGGGGCCCAGAGGTATGGCTACACCTTC.